This is a list of T cell receptor beta chains from one sample in a study of regulatory T cells in long-lasting Graves disease. MiXCR was run by TCRdb on the multiplex PCR reads, yielding one entry per CDR3 protein. Among hundreds of thousands of distinct CDR3 sequences listed, around 15% were seen once. The sample was also reused in another study, on T cells in Graves' hyperthyroidism and ophthalmopathy.

The sample in question was peripheral blood mononuclear cells (PBMCs), obtained at new diagnosis, from a patient treated with antithyroid drugs. Receptor source: a woman aged 25 to 39 with Graves disease. The CDR3 runs from the conserved cysteine through the conserved F or W. Fields, in order: clone size, J gene, D gene, V gene, CDR3 protein, CDR3 DNA. The D gene is left open where the match is weak. The size of a clone is reported for some rows only, either as once, few or many, or as a class for expanded clones.

. | TRBJ1-2 | . | TRBV20-1 | CSANEGRAYGYTF | TGCAGTGCCAATGAGGGGAGGGCCTATGGCTACACCTTC
many | TRBJ2-2 | . | TRBV2 | CASNRETGELFF | TGTGCCAGCAACAGGGAGACCGGGGAGCTGTTTTTT
. | TRBJ1-1 | . | TRBV10-3 | CAISESLGLGGTEAFF | TGTGCCATCAGTGAGTCCCTTGGCTTGGGTGGGACTGAAGCTTTCTTT
. | TRBJ2-2 | . | TRBV2 | CASSAGAHTGELFF | TGTGCCAGCAGTGCCGGGGCCCACACCGGGGAGCTGTTTTTT
many | TRBJ2-1 | TRBD2 | TRBV27 | CASGPAGVVYNEQFF | TGTGCCAGCGGACCAGCGGGAGTTGTGTACAATGAGCAGTTCTTC
many | TRBJ1-6 | . | TRBV2 | CASNLRGNSPLHF | TGTGCCAGCAACCTTAGGGGGAATTCACCCCTCCACTTT
many | TRBJ1-1 | . | TRBV10-3 | CAISAEGTQTEAFF | TGTGCCATCAGTGCCGAGGGGACCCAGACTGAAGCTTTCTTT
. | TRBJ2-7 | . | TRBV6-5 | CASSYSTAAFEQYF | TGTGCCAGCAGTTACTCCACAGCGGCCTTCGAGCAGTACTTC
many | TRBJ2-1 | TRBD2 | TRBV2 | CASRGTSGNNEQFF | TGTGCCAGCAGAGGTACTAGCGGGAACAATGAGCAGTTCTTC
many | TRBJ2-1 | . | TRBV12-3/TRBV12-4 | CASAAPGSYNEQFF | TGTGCCAGCGCGGCTCCCGGGTCCTACAATGAGCAGTTCTTC
. | TRBJ1-2 | . | TRBV6-9 | CASSYRGGPSDGYTF | TGTGCCAGCAGTTACCGGGGGGGCCCTAGCGATGGCTACACCTTC
few | TRBJ2-3 | TRBD2 | TRBV28 | CASSGLANLARTDTQYF | TGTGCCAGCTCGGGACTAGCGAACCTAGCTCGCACAGATACGCAGTATTTT
many | TRBJ1-5 | TRBD1 | TRBV15 | CATRREGAGNQPQHF | TGTGCCACCAGAAGAGAGGGGGCAGGCAATCAGCCCCAGCATTTT
. | TRBJ2-1 | . | TRBV19 | CASSTGYQYNEQFF | TGTGCCAGTAGTACAGGGTACCAGTACAATGAGCAGTTCTTC
many | TRBJ2-7 | TRBD2 | TRBV12-3/TRBV12-4 | CASMAGGGEQYF | TGTGCCAGCATGGCGGGAGGTGGCGAGCAGTACTTC
. | TRBJ1-4 | TRBD1 | TRBV5-6 | CASSSKSTGRTNEKLFF | TGTGCCAGCAGCAGTAAATCGACAGGGCGGACTAATGAAAAACTGTTTTTT
many | TRBJ2-5 | . | TRBV7-3 | CASSLMGQETQYF | TGTGCCAGCAGCTTAATGGGACAAGAGACCCAGTACTTC
many | TRBJ1-5 | . | TRBV7-9 | CASSLAEGGESNQPQHF | TGTGCCAGCAGCTTAGCTGAGGGGGGAGAAAGCAATCAGCCCCAGCATTTT
few | TRBJ2-7 | . | TRBV18 | CASSPQWGSYEQYF | TGTGCCAGCTCACCCCAGTGGGGCTCCTACGAGCAGTACTTC
. | TRBJ2-7 | TRBD2 | TRBV20-1 | CSAREGGRREQYF | TGCAGTGCTAGAGAGGGCGGGAGACGCGAGCAGTACTTC
. | TRBJ2-7 | . | TRBV7-9 | CASSFSGDSEQYF | TGTGCCAGCAGCTTTTCCGGGGATTCCGAGCAGTACTTC
few | TRBJ2-2 | TRBD2 | TRBV28 | CASSLSVTSGNTGELFF | TGTGCCAGCAGTTTATCGGTAACTAGCGGAAACACCGGGGAGCTGTTTTTT
. | TRBJ2-1 | TRBD2 | TRBV15 | CATSSQREGLYEQSF | TGTGCCACCAGCAGTCAGCGGGAGGGCCTCTATGAGCAGTCCTTC
many | TRBJ1-1 | . | TRBV7-3 | CASSLRAGVGSTEAFF | TGTGCCAGCAGCTTAAGAGCTGGCGTAGGGTCCACTGAAGCTTTCTTT
many | TRBJ2-5 | TRBD2 | TRBV6-1 | CASSEGVAGVVETQYF | TGTGCCAGCAGTGAAGGCGTAGCGGGAGTGGTCGAGACCCAGTACTTC
. | TRBJ2-7 | . | TRBV3-1 | CASSQRIHEQYF | TGTGCCAGCAGCCAAAGAATACACGAGCAGTACTTC
few | TRBJ1-2 | . | TRBV19 | CASSIDPGTGYGYTF | TGTGCCAGTAGTATAGATCCGGGTACCGGCTATGGCTACACCTTC
few | TRBJ1-2 | . | TRBV15 | CATSRETGYGYTF | TGTGCCACCAGCAGAGAAACAGGCTATGGCTACACCTTC